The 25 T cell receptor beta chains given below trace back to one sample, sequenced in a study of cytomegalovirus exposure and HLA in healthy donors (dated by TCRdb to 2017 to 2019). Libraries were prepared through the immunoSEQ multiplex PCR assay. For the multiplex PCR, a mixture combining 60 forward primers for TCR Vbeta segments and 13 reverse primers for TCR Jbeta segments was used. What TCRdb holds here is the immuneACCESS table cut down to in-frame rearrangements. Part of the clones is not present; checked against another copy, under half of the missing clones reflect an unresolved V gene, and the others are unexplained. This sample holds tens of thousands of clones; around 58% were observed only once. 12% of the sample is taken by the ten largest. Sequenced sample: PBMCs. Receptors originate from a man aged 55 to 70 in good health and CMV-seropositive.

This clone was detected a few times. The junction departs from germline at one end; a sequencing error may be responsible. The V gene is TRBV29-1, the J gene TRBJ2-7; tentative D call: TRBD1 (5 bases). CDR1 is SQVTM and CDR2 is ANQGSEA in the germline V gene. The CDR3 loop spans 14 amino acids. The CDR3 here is CSVESAEVDSHLLF. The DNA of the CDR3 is TGCAGCGTTGAATCGGCTGAGGTCGACAGCCACCTTCTCTTC.

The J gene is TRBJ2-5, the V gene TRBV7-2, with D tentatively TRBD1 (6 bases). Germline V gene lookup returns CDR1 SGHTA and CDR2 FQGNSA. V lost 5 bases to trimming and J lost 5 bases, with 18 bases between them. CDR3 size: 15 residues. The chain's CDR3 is CASSPRGQTWETQYF. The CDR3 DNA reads TGTGCCAGCAGCCCTCGAGGACAGACGTGGGAGACCCAGTACTTC.

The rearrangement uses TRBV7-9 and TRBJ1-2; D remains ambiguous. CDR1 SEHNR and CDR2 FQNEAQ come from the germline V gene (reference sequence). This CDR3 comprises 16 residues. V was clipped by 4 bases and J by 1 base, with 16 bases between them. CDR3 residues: CASSSIMRNDNYGYTF. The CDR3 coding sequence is TGTGCCAGCAGCTCTATAATGAGAAACGATAACTATGGCTACACCTTC.

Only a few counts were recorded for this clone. CDR3 DNA sequence: TGTGCCATCAGTGAGTCGGGGCTAGCGGAATTCTCCTACGAGCAGTACTTC. Its protein product is CAISESGLAEFSYEQYF. V usage is TRBV10-3 and J usage is TRBJ2-7; TRBD2 matches 7 bases. The CDR3 sequence is 17 residues long. V lost 0 bases, J lost 0 bases, and 8 bases stayed unmatched. The germline V gene has CDR1 ENHRY and CDR2 SYGVKD.

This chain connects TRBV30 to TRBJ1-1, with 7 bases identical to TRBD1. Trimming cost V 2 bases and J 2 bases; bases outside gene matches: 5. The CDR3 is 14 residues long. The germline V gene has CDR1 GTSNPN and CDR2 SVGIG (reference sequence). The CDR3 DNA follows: TGTGCCTGGAGTTCCGGGACAGTAAACACTGAAGCTTTCTTT. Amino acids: CAWSSGTVNTEAFF.

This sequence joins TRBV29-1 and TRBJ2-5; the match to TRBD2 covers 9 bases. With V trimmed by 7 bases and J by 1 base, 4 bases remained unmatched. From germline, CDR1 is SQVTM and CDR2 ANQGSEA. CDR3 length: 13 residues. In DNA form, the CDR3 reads TGCAGCGCCCGGACTAGCGCCCAAGAGACCCAGTACTTC. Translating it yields CSARTSAQETQYF.

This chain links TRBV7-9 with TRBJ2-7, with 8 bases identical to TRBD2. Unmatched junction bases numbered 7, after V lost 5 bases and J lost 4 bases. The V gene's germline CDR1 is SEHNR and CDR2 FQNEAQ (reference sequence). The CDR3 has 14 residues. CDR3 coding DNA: TGTGCCAGCAGCACAGTAGCGGGATTTTACGAGCAGTACTTC. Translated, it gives CASSTVAGFYEQYF.

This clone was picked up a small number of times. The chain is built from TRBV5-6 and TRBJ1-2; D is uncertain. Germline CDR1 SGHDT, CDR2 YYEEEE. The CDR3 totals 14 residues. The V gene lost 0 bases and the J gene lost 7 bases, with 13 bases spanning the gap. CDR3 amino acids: CASSLGRKEGGYTF. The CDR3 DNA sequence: TGTGCCAGCAGCTTGGGACGGAAAGAGGGTGGCTACACCTTC.

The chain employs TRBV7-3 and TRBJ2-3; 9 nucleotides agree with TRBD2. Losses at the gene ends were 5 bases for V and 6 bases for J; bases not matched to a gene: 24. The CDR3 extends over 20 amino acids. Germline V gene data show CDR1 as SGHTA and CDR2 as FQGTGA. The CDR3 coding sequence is TGTGCCAGCAGCCCAGTTAACGCCCCGAGCGGGAGGACCCGTTTTGATACGCAGTATTTT. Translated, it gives CASSPVNAPSGRTRFDTQYF.

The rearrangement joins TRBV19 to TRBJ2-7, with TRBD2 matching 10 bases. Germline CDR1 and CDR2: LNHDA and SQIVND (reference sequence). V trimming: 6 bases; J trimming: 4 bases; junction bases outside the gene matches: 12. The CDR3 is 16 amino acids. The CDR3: CASSRVGSGREYEQYF. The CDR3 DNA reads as TGTGCCAGTAGCAGGGTAGGGAGCGGGAGGGAGTACGAGCAGTACTTC.

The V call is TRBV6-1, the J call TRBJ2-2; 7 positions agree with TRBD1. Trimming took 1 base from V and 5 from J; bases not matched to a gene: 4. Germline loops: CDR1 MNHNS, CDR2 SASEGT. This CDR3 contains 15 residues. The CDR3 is CASSEVGTATGELFF. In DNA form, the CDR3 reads TGTGCCAGCAGTGAAGTGGGGACAGCTACCGGGGAGCTGTTTTTT.

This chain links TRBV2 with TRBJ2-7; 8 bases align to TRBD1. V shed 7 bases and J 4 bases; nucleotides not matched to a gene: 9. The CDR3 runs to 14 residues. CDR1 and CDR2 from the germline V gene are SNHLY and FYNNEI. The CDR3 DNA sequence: TGTGCCAGCACAGGGCGGACAGGGAATTACGAGCAGTACTTC. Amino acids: CASTGRTGNYEQYF.

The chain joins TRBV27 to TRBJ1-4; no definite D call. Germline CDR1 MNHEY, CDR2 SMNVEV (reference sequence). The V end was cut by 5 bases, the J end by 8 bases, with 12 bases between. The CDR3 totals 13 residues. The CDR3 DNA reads TGTGCCAGCAGTCCGACTATGGGGGAAAAACTGTTTTTT. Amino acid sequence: CASSPTMGEKLFF.

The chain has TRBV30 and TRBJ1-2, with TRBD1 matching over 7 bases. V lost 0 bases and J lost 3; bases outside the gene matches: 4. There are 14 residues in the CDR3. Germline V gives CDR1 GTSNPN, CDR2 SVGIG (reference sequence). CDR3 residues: CAWSVFRGYYGYTF. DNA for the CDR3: TGTGCCTGGAGTGTATTCAGGGGGTACTATGGCTACACCTTC.

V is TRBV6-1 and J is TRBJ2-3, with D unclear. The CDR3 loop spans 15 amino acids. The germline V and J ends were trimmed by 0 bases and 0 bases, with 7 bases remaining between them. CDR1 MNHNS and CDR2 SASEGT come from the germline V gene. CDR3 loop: CASSEASTSTDTQYF. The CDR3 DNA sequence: TGTGCCAGCAGTGAAGCGAGCACTAGCACAGATACGCAGTATTTT.

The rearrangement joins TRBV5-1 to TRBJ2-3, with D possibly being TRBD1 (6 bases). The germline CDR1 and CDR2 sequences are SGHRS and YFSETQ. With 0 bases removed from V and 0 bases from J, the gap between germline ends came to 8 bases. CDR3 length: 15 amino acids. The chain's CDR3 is CASSLVDSSTDTQYF. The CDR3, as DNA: TGCGCCAGCAGCTTGGTGGACAGTAGCACAGATACGCAGTATTTT.

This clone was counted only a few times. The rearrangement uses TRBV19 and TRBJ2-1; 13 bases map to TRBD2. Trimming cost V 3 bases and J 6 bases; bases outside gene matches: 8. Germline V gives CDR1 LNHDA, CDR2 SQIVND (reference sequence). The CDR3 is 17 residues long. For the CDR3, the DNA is TGTGCCAGTAGTATCTCATGGACTAGCGGGAGTCGCAATGAGCAGTTCTTC. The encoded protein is CASSISWTSGSRNEQFF.

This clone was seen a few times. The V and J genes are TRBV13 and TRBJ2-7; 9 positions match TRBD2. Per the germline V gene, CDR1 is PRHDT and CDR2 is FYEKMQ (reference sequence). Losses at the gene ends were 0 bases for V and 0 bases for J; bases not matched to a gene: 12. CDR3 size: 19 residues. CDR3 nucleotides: TGTGCCAGCAGCTTAGGCCGGGGGACTAGCTGGACCGGCTCCTACGAGCAGTACTTC. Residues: CASSLGRGTSWTGSYEQYF. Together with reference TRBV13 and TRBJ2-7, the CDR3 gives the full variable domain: AAGVIQSPRHLIKEKRETATLKCYPIPRHDTVYWYQQGPGQDPQFLISFYEKMQSDKGSIPDRFSAQQFSDYHSELNMSSLELGDSALYFCASSLGRGTSWTGSYEQYFGPGTRLTVT.

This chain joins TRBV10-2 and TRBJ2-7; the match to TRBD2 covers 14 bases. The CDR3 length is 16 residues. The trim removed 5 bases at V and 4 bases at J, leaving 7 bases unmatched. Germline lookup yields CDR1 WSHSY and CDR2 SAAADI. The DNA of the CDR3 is TGCGCCAGCAGTCCCGGGACTAGCGGGAGCGGGTACGAGCAGTACTTC. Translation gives CASSPGTSGSGYEQYF.

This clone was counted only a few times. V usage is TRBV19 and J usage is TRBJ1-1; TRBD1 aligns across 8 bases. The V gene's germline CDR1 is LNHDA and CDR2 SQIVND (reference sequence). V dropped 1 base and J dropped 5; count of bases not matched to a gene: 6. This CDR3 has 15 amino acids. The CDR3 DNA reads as TGTGCCAGTAGTATAGGACCAGGGGGCTCGACTGAAGCTTTCTTT. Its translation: CASSIGPGGSTEAFF.

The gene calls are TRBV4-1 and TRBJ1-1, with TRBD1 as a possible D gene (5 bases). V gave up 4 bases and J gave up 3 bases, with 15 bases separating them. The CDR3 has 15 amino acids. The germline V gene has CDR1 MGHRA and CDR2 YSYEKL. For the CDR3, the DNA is TGCGCCAGCAGCCTCAACCCGGGGGGGGACACTGAAGCTTTCTTT. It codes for CASSLNPGGDTEAFF.

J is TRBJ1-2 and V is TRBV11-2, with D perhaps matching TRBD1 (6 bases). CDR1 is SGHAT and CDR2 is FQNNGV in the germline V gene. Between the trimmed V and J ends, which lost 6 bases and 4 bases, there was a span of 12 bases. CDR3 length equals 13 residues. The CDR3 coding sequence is TGTGCCAGCAGACCACAGGGTTCCTATGGCTACACCTTC. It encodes CASRPQGSYGYTF.

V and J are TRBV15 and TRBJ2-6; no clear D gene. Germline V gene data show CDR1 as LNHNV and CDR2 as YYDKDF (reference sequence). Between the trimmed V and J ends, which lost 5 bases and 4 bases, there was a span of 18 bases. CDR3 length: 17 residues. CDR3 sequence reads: CATSRIYKQAGANVLTF. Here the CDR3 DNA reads TGTGCCACCAGCCGAATATATAAGCAAGCCGGGGCCAACGTCCTGACTTTC.

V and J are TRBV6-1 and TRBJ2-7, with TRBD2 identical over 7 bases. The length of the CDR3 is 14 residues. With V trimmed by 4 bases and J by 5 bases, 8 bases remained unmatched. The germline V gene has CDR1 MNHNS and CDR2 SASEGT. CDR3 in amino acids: CASSVGWEGNEQYF. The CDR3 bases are TGTGCCAGCAGTGTCGGGTGGGAGGGCAACGAGCAGTACTTC.

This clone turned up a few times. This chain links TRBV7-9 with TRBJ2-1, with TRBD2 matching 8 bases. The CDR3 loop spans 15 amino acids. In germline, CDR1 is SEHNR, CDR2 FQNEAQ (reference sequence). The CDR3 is CAWTSFVAKSHEQFF. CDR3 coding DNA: TGTGCATGGACTAGCTTTGTGGCCAAAAGCCATGAGCAGTTCTTC.